The clone carrying this TCR beta chain was seen repeatedly, ten times or more. What it binds is unknown. V trimming: 2 bases; J trimming: 3 bases; junction bases outside the gene matches: 2. The CDR3 is made up of 15 amino acids. The germline V gene has CDR1 ENHRY and CDR2 SYGVKD. The TCR library protocol attached unique molecular identifiers to the individual cDNA molecules. TCRdb re-called the 5' RACE reads with MiXCR, one entry per CDR3 protein. The sample includes 27,000 or so distinct CDR3 sequences, about 4.5% seen only once; the top ten take over 10%. This record belongs to a study of early T cells in non-severe SARS-CoV-2 infection. Study details: The chains were unpaired, and the sequenced material was bulk RNA from unsorted whole blood. Regarding the study as a whole: Anti-spike CD8 responses were favored in VDJdb matching, and private and CD4 specificities were missed.

The chain joins TRBV10-3 to TRBJ2-2, with TRBD1 identical over 8 bases. The sample was whole blood. This TCR derives from an adult who was a healthcare worker with PCR-confirmed SARS-CoV-2 infection or an uninfected control (not recorded which). In nucleotides, the CDR3 is TGTGCCATCAGTGAGGCGGGACAGGACACCGGGGAGCTGTTTTTT. Its protein is CAISEAGQDTGELFF.